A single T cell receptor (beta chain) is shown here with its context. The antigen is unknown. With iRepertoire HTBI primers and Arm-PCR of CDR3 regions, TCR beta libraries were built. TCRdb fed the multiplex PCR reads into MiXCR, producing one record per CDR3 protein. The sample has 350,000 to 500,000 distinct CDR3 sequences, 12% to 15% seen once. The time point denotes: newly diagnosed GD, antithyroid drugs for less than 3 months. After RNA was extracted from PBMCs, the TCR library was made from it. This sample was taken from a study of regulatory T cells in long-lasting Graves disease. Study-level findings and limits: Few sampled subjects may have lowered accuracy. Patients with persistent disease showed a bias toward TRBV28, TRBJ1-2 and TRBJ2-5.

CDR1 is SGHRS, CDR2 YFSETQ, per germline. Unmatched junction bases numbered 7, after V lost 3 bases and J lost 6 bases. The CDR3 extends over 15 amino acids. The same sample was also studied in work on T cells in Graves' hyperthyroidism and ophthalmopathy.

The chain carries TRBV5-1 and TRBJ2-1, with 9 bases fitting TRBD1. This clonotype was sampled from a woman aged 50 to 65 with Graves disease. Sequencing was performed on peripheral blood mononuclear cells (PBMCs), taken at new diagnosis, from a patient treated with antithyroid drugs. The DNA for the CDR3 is TGCGCCAGCAGCTCTCTGACAGGGGGTGTCAATGAGCAGTTCTTC. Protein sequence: CASSSLTGGVNEQFF. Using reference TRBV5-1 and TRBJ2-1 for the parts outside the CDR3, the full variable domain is KAGVTQTPRYLIKTRGQQVTLSCSPISGHRSVSWYQQTPGQGLQFLFEYFSETQRNKGNFPGRFSGRQFSNSRSEMNVSTLELGDSALYLCASSSLTGGVNEQFFGPGTRLTVL.